This T cell receptor (beta chain) was documented in a study of blood T cell repertoires in COVID-19. About the study: Collection of acute and convalescent COVID-19 samples took place in the United States, Italy and Spain.

The germline CDR1 and CDR2 sequences are SGHNT and YYREEE (reference sequence). The CDR3 loop spans 14 amino acids. Trimming pared 3 bases from V and 10 bases from J, leaving 17 bases between. Profiling relied on immunoSEQ multiplex PCR, and the TCRdb table lists in-frame clones only, not all of them. Of about 72,000 clones detected, 70% to 90% appear once; the ten largest clones hold roughly 8.8%. Specimen: peripheral blood. The TCR comes from a man aged 30 to 45 with acute or convalescent COVID-19. The rearrangement joins TRBV5-4 to TRBJ2-1; maybe TRBD1 (5 bases). CDR3 in DNA: TGTGCCAGCAGCTCGTTTGGGGCCCACAGGGAGCAGTTCTTC. Residues: CASSSFGAHREQFF.